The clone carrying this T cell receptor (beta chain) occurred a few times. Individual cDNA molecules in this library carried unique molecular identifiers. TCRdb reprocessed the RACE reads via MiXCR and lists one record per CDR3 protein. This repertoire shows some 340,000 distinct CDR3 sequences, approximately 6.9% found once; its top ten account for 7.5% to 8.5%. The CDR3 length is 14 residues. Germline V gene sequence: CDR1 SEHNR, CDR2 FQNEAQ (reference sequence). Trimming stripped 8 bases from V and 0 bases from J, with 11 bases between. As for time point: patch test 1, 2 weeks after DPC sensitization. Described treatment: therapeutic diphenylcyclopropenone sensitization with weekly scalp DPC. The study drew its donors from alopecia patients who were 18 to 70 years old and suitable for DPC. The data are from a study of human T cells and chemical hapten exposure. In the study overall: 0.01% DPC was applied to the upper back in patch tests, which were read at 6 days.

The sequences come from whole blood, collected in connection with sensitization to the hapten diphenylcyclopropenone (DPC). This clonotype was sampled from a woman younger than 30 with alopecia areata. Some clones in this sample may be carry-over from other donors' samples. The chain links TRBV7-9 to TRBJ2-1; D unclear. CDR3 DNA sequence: TGTGCCAGCTTGGCCCCGAGCTCCTACAATGAGCAGTTCTTC. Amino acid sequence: CASLAPSSYNEQFF.